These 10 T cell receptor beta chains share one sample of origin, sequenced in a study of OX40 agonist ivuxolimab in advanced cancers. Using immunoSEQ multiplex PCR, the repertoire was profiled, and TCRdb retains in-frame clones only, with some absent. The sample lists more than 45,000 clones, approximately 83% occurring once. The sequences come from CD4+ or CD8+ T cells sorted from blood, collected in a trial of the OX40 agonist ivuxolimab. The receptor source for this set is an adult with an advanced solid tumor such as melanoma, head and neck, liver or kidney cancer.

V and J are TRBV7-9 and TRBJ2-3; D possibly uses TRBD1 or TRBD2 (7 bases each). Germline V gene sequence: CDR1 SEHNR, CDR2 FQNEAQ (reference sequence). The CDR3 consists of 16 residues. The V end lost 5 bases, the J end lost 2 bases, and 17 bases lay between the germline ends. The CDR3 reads CASSPLPGGDTDTQYF. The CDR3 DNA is TGTGCCAGCAGCCCCCTACCAGGGGGGGACACAGATACGCAGTATTTT.

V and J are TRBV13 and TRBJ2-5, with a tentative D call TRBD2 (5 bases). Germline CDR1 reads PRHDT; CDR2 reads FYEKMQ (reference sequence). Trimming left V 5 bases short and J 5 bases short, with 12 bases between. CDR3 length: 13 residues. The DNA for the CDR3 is TGTGCCAGCAGCCTCGGACCGGGGGAGACCCAGTACTTC. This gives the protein CASSLGPGETQYF.

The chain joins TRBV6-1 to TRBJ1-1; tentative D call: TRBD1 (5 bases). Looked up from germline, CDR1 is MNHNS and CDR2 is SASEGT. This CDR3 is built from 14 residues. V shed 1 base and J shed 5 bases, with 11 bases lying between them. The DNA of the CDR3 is TGTGCCAGCAGTGAAGGTCGGGGCCGGACTGAAGCTTTCTTT. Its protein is CASSEGRGRTEAFF.

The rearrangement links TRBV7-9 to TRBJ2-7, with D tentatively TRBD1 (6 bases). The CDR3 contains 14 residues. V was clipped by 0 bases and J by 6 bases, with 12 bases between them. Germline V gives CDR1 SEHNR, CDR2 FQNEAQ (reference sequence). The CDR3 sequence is CASSLAAGDGEQYF. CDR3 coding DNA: TGTGCCAGCAGCTTAGCGGCAGGGGACGGCGAGCAGTACTTC.

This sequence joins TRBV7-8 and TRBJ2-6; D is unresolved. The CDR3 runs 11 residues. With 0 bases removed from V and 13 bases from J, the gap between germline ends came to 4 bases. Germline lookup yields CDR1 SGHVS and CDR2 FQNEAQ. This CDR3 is CASSLALVLTF. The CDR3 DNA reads TGTGCCAGCAGCTTAGCTTTGGTCCTGACTTTC. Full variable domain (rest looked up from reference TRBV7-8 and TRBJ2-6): GAGVSQSPRYKVAKRGQDVALRCDPISGHVSLFWYQQALGQGPEFLTYFQNEAQLDKSGLPSDRFFAERPEGSVSTLKIQRTQQEDSAVYLCASSLALVLTFGAGSRLTVL.

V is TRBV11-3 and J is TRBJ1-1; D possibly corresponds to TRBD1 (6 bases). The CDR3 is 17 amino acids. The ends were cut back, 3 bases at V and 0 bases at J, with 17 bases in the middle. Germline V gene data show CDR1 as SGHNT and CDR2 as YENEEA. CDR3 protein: CASSFSGGPHMNTEAFF. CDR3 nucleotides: TGTGCCAGCAGCTTCTCGGGGGGGCCCCACATGAACACTGAAGCTTTCTTT.

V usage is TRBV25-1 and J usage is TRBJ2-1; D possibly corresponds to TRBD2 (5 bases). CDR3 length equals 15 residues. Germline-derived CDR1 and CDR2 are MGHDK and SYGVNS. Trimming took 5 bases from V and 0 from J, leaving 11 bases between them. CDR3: CASSISGSSYNEQFF. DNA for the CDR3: TGTGCCAGCAGTATCAGCGGAAGCTCCTACAATGAGCAGTTCTTC. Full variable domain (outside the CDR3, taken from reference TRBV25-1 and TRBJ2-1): EADIYQTPRYLVIGTGKKITLECSQTMGHDKMYWYQQDPGMELHLIHYSYGVNSTEKGDLSSESTVSRIRTEHFPLTLESARPSHTSQYLCASSISGSSYNEQFFGPGTRLTVL.

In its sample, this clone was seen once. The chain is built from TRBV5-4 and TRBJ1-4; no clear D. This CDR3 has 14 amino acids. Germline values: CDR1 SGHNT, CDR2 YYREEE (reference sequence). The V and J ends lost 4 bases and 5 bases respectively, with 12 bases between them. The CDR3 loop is CASSGGLRNEKLFF. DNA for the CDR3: TGTGCCAGCAGCGGCGGGTTGAGGAATGAAAAACTGTTTTTT.

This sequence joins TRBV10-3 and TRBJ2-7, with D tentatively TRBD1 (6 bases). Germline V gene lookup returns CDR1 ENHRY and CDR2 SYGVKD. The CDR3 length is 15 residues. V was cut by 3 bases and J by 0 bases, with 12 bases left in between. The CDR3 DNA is TGTGCCATCAGTGATCTTAGGACAGACTCCTACGAGCAGTACTTC. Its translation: CAISDLRTDSYEQYF.

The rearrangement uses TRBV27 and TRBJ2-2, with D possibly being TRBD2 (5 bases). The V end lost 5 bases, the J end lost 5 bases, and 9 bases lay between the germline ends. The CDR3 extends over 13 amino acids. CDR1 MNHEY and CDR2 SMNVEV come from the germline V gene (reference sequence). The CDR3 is CASSLTRTGELFF. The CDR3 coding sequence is TGTGCCAGCAGTCTAACTAGAACCGGGGAGCTGTTTTTT.